This record concerns one TCR beta chain sequence. What it binds is not known. CDR3 length equals 11 residues. Trimming shortened V by 5 bases and J by 6 bases, and 8 bases separated the two germline ends. In germline, CDR1 is SGHAT, CDR2 FQNNGV. The data derive from a study of human T cells and chemical hapten exposure. Study-wide context: Patch tests applied 0.01% DPC to the upper back and were scored after 6 days.

Study observations and caveats: There was alopecia in the donors, so their immune response may differ from that of healthy people. Sensitization with DPC brought no change to TCRs above 1 in 1000 in frequency.

From the RACE reads, TCRdb called clonotypes with MiXCR, one entry per CDR3 protein. This sample has about 250,000 distinct CDR3 sequences; just under 8% occur once, and the top ten carry around 1.2%. Time point specified: pre-sensitization, week 0. This sample's treatment: therapeutic diphenylcyclopropenone sensitization with weekly scalp DPC. Sample donors consisted of patients with alopecia, aged 18 to 70 years, who were suitable for DPC. Material: whole blood, obtained in connection with sensitization to the hapten diphenylcyclopropenone (DPC). The rearrangement links TRBV11-2 to TRBJ2-7; D not certain. This sequence originates from a man in his late teens or twenties with alopecia areata. Some clones in this sample may be carry-over from other donors' samples. CDR3 in DNA: TGTGCCAGCAGCATATACGGCGAGCAGTACTTC. Translated: CASSIYGEQYF.